These 20 T cell receptor beta chains came from one sample sequenced in a study of CD8 T cells in Susac syndrome. With random hexamers, reverse transcription was performed on roughly 0.45 to 1 ug of RNA. TCRdb reprocessed the immunoSEQ multiplex PCR reads via MiXCR and lists one record per CDR3 protein. Among about 290,000 distinct CDR3 sequences, about 89% were seen once, and the ten largest hold about 0.17%. Input material: CD8+ T cells from PBMCs. The receptors derive from a human donor with multiple sclerosis.

The V gene is TRBV3-1, the J gene TRBJ2-3; D may be TRBD2 (5 bases). Germline assignment: CDR1 LGHDT and CDR2 YNNKEL (reference sequence). The length of the CDR3 is 17 residues. The V end was cut by 5 bases, the J end by 7 bases, with 25 bases between. CDR3 amino acids: CASSSNPLVLARHTQYF. The DNA for the CDR3 is TGTGCCAGCAGCTCGAACCCACTAGTTCTAGCAAGGCATACGCAGTATTTT.

The chain uses TRBV19 and TRBJ1-1; the D is unclear. Trimming cost V 7 bases and J 2 bases, with 14 bases left between them. The CDR3 has 14 amino acids. CDR1 and CDR2 (germline): LNHDA, SQIVND (reference sequence). The CDR3, as DNA: TGTGCCAGTAAGCTCAGGAAACTTAACACTGAAGCTTTCTTT. Translating it yields CASKLRKLNTEAFF. Complete variable domain (other parts from reference TRBV19 and TRBJ1-1): DGGITQSPKYLFRKEGQNVTLSCEQNLNHDAMYWYRQDPGQGLRLIYYSQIVNDFQKGDIAEGYSVSREKKESFPLTVTSAQKNPTAFYLCASKLRKLNTEAFFGQGTRLTVV.

The chain joins TRBV6-6 to TRBJ2-7; the match to TRBD1 covers 11 bases. Germline V CDR1 and CDR2: MNHNY, SVGAGI (reference sequence). The V and J ends lost 6 bases and 5 bases, in that order; junction bases with no gene match: 6. The CDR3 length is 14 residues. The CDR3 protein is CASRLGTGGNEQYF. CDR3 nucleotide sequence: TGTGCCAGCAGACTTGGGACAGGGGGAAACGAGCAGTACTTC.

This clonotype was detected once. The chain recombines TRBV12-3 or TRBV12-4 with TRBJ1-2; D is unresolved. This CDR3 has 14 amino acids. V dropped 3 bases and J dropped 1 base, with 9 bases sitting between them. CDR3 sequence: CASSFSRNNYGYTF. CDR3 sequence (DNA): TGTGCCAGCAGTTTCTCCAGAAATAACTATGGCTACACCTTC.

The V gene is TRBV12-3 or TRBV12-4, the J gene TRBJ2-1; D is uncertain. This CDR3 region has 11 residues. The V and J ends lost 3 bases and 9 bases respectively, with 6 bases between them. The CDR3 bases are TGTGCCAGCAGTTTTTTATCTGAGCAGTTCTTC. Protein: CASSFLSEQFF.

J is TRBJ1-1 and V is TRBV29-1, with TRBD1 matching over 7 bases. Losses at the gene ends were 2 bases for V and 5 bases for J; bases not matched to a gene: 5. Germline loops: CDR1 SQVTM, CDR2 ANQGSEA. This CDR3 region has 13 residues. The CDR3 DNA follows: TGCAGCGTTGAAAAGGGGGCGAGGACTGAAGCTTTCTTT. Translated: CSVEKGARTEAFF.

This clonotype has a handful of counts. The chain links TRBV27 to TRBJ2-7; D is ambiguous. CDR3 size: 13 residues. Germline V gene data show CDR1 as MNHEY and CDR2 as SMNVEV (reference sequence). Deletions cut 6 bases from V and 3 bases from J, with 12 bases between. CDR3 DNA: TGTGCCAGCAGCCTCGGCCGGGTCTACGAGCAGTACTTC. Protein: CASSLGRVYEQYF.

This clonotype came up once. The chain joins TRBV19 to TRBJ1-5, with D possibly TRBD1 on 5 matching bases. From germline, CDR1 is LNHDA and CDR2 SQIVND (reference sequence). This CDR3 spans 12 amino acids. V lost 7 bases and J lost 11, with 15 bases in between. CDR3 protein: CASNNPGEAQHF. In DNA form, the CDR3 reads TGTGCCAGTAATAACCCGGGGGAGGCCCAGCATTTT. Filled out from reference TRBV19 and TRBJ1-5, the complete variable domain reads DGGITQSPKYLFRKEGQNVTLSCEQNLNHDAMYWYRQDPGQGLRLIYYSQIVNDFQKGDIAEGYSVSREKKESFPLTVTSAQKNPTAFYLCASNNPGEAQHFGDGTRLSIL.

The V gene is TRBV28, the J gene TRBJ1-5; D is unresolved. V shed 8 bases and J shed 4 bases, with 9 bases lying between them. CDR3 length equals 12 residues. Germline lookup yields CDR1 MDHEN and CDR2 SYDVKM. CDR3 in amino acids: CASYWGNQPQHF. DNA for the CDR3: TGTGCCAGCTATTGGGGAAATCAGCCCCAGCATTTT. Looking up the rest from reference TRBV28 and TRBJ1-5 gives the full variable domain: DVKVTQSSRYLVKRTGEKVFLECVQDMDHENMFWYRQDPGLGLRLIYFSYDVKMKEKGDIPEGYSVSREKKERFSLILESASTNQTSMYLCASYWGNQPQHFGDGTRLSIL.

The genes are TRBV20-1 and TRBJ2-7, with TRBD1 identical over 8 bases. V shed 5 bases and J 3 bases; nucleotides not matched to a gene: 6. CDR1 DFQATT and CDR2 SNEGSKA come from the germline V gene (reference sequence). The CDR3 totals 13 residues. CDR3 coding DNA: TGCAGTGCTTCGGACAGGGAGCTCTACGAGCAGTACTTC. It translates to CSASDRELYEQYF.

This clonotype appeared a few times. The CDR3: CASSVSTGENQPQHF. Written as DNA, the CDR3 is TGTGCCAGCAGTGTCTCGACAGGGGAGAATCAGCCCCAGCATTTT. The rearrangement joins TRBV6-1 to TRBJ1-5; 8 bases line up with TRBD1. The V gene's germline CDR1 is MNHNS and CDR2 SASEGT. V lost 4 bases, J lost 4 bases, and 6 bases stayed unmatched. CDR3 length: 15 residues.

The DNA for the CDR3 is TGTGCCAGCAGCCAAGGACGTCCTAGCGAGAGGATGAGCAGGAACACTGAAGCTTTCTTT. This sequence encodes CASSQGRPSERMSRNTEAFF. V gene TRBV14 combines with J gene TRBJ1-1; D uncertain. Looked up from germline, CDR1 is SGHDN and CDR2 is FVKESK. Deletions cut 1 base from V and 1 base from J, with 25 bases between. The CDR3 extends over 20 amino acids. Filled out from reference TRBV14 and TRBJ1-1, the complete variable domain reads EAGVTQFPSHSVIEKGQTVTLRCDPISGHDNLYWYRRVMGKEIKFLLHFVKESKQDESGMPNNRFLAERTGGTYSTLKVQPAELEDSGVYFCASSQGRPSERMSRNTEAFFGQGTRLTVV.

This chain joins TRBV20-1 and TRBJ2-3, with 10 positions matching TRBD1. Germline CDR1 is DFQATT and CDR2 is SNEGSKA (reference sequence). CDR3 size: 13 residues. The CDR3 loop reads CSHRDRGTDTQYF. For the CDR3, the DNA is TGCAGCCACCGGGACAGGGGAACAGATACGCAGTATTTT.

This clonotype has just a few counts. The rearrangement uses TRBV7-9 and TRBJ2-7; the match to TRBD1 covers 7 bases. Germline CDR1 and CDR2: SEHNR and FQNEAQ (reference sequence). The CDR3 runs to 16 residues. Germline trimming cut 5 bases from V and 3 bases from J; bases unmatched to any gene: 13. The CDR3 nucleotides are TGTGCCAGCAGCCCGACTACCGGGACAGATCTCTACGAGCAGTACTTC. Encoded protein: CASSPTTGTDLYEQYF. Variable domain in full (rest from reference TRBV7-9 and TRBJ2-7): DTGVSQNPRHKITKRGQNVTFRCDPISEHNRLYWYRQTLGQGPEFLTYFQNEAQLEKSRLLSDRFSAERPKGSFSTLEIQRTEQGDSAMYLCASSPTTGTDLYEQYFGPGTRLTVT.

The count of this clonotype is one. This chain connects TRBV4-3 to TRBJ2-7, with a tentative D call TRBD2 (5 bases). CDR1 and CDR2 from the germline V gene are LGHNA and YSLEER. V lost 2 bases, J lost 2 bases, and 13 bases lay in between. The CDR3 is 15 amino acids. This CDR3 is CASSQSARDTYEQYF. CDR3 coding DNA: TGCGCCAGCAGCCAATCGGCCCGGGATACCTACGAGCAGTACTTC.

The chain joins TRBV24-1 to TRBJ2-1; 7 positions match TRBD2. With 4 bases clipped from V and 10 bases from J, the junction kept 15 bases outside the gene matches. The germline gives CDR1 KGHDR, CDR2 SFDVKD. This CDR3 region has 16 residues. CDR3 region: CATSDPTAGLSGEQFF. As DNA, the CDR3 is TGTGCCACCAGTGACCCCACGGCGGGACTTAGCGGGGAGCAGTTCTTC.

This rearrangement joins TRBV30 to TRBJ2-7, with TRBD1 identical over 9 bases. CDR1 GTSNPN and CDR2 SVGIG come from the germline V gene (reference sequence). After removal of 2 bases from V and 4 bases from J, the junction contained 15 bases not matched to a gene. The CDR3 totals 17 residues. The CDR3 protein is CAWSLGQGRRGRYEQYF. The CDR3 DNA sequence: TGTGCCTGGAGTCTAGGACAGGGGAGACGGGGGAGGTACGAGCAGTACTTC.

The chain recombines TRBV20-1 with TRBJ2-3; 10 nucleotides align to TRBD1. In germline, CDR1 is DFQATT, CDR2 SNEGSKA (reference sequence). Trimming cost V 6 bases and J 2 bases; bases outside gene matches: 14. There are 17 residues in the CDR3. The CDR3 reads CSAHDRGRIPYTDTQYF. DNA of the CDR3: TGCAGTGCCCATGACAGGGGGCGAATACCTTACACAGATACGCAGTATTTT.

The chain is built from TRBV20-1 and TRBJ2-1; D remains ambiguous. With 0 bases removed from V and 7 bases from J, the gap between germline ends came to 10 bases. Germline lookup yields CDR1 DFQATT and CDR2 SNEGSKA (reference sequence). The CDR3 is made up of 13 amino acids. The CDR3 region is CSARDRNFNEQFF. The CDR3 bases are TGCAGTGCTAGAGATAGGAATTTTAATGAGCAGTTCTTC.

This CDR3 is CSARGYNEQFF. The CDR3 DNA reads TGCAGTGCTAGGGGGTACAATGAGCAGTTCTTC. The chain uses TRBV20-1 and TRBJ2-1; unclear D gene. CDR3 length: 11 residues. The ends were cut back, 3 bases at V and 4 bases at J, with 4 bases in the middle. Germline CDR1 reads DFQATT; CDR2 reads SNEGSKA (reference sequence).